Detailed here is one TCR beta chain. This sample is drawn from a study of OX40 agonist ivuxolimab in advanced cancers. As for the study in general: Patients assigned to dose escalation were diagnosed with hepatocellular carcinoma, melanoma, renal cell or head and neck cancer.

Sequenced by immunoSEQ multiplex PCR; TCRdb stores in-frame clones only, minus some. The table lists fewer than 120,000 clones, roughly 90% of them singletons. V dropped 10 bases and J dropped 5 bases, with 3 bases sitting between them. The CDR3 totals 9 residues. Germline V lookup: CDR1 LNHDA, CDR2 SQIVND (reference sequence). This sequence joins TRBV19 and TRBJ1-5, with D unclear. The receptor was isolated from an adult with an advanced solid tumor such as melanoma, head and neck, liver or kidney cancer. Sequenced material: CD4+ or CD8+ T cells sorted from blood, taken in a trial of the OX40 agonist ivuxolimab. CDR3 sequence reads: CAIYQPQHF. The DNA of the CDR3 is TGTGCCATCTATCAGCCCCAGCATTTT.